This TCR beta chain appears in the sequencing data of a study of beta chain features in type 1 diabetes. Notes on the study in general: Significant though moderate, a shortening of TCRB CDR3s appeared in all four CD4+ subsets of Type 1 diabetes patients. A greater similarity of naive, central memory and Treg TCRB repertoires was seen among patients than among healthy donors.

The sample holds a few counts of this clone. Its matching antigen is unknown. Germline V gene sequence: CDR1 SGHVS, CDR2 FNYEAQ. This CDR3 has 14 amino acids. Deletions cut 5 bases from V and 0 bases from J, with 9 bases between. The isolated RNA, all of it, was reverse transcribed, so expressed TCRB transcripts were what got sequenced. Sequencing used immunoSEQ multiplex PCR; TCRdb keeps in-frame clones, though not all of them. This table has under 200,000 clones, around 8% appearing once. The V call is TRBV7-6, the J call TRBJ2-3; D ambiguous. The sequenced material came from central memory CD4+ T cells from blood. The clonotype comes from a woman in her late teens or twenties with type 1 diabetes. The CDR3 nucleotides read TGTGCCAGCAGCCAACATTTCAGCACAGATACGCAGTATTTT. Protein: CASSQHFSTDTQYF.